This is a list of T cell receptor beta chains from one sample in a study of T cells in Graves' hyperthyroidism and ophthalmopathy. TCRdb itself ran the multiplex PCR reads through MiXCR, one entry per CDR3 protein. The profile shows some 600,000 distinct CDR3 sequences, approximately 13% of them singletons. The sample taken for sequencing was blood. These receptors originate from a woman in her twenties or thirties with Graves' hyperthyroidism that later progressed to Graves' ophthalmopathy. The CDR3 runs from the conserved cysteine through the conserved F or W. D genes are given only for firm matches. Clone size is not always given. Where it is, it says once, few, many or a class for expanded clones.

D gene: NA; clone size: NA; J gene: TRBJ2-7; V gene: TRBV10-3; CDR3 DNA: TGTGCCATCAGTGAGTCGAGCTTAGGGAGCTACGAGCAGTACTTC; CDR3 protein: CAISESSLGSYEQYF
D gene: TRBD2; clone size: few; J gene: TRBJ2-1; V gene: TRBV7-8; CDR3 DNA: TGTGCCAGCAGCTTAGAAGGACTAGCGGGAGCTGAGCAGTTCTTC; CDR3 protein: CASSLEGLAGAEQFF
D gene: NA; clone size: NA; J gene: TRBJ2-7; V gene: TRBV11-2; CDR3 DNA: TGTGCCAGCAGCTTAGATCGGCAGACCTACGAGCAGTACTTC; CDR3 protein: CASSLDRQTYEQYF
D gene: NA; clone size: many; J gene: TRBJ1-2; V gene: TRBV28; CDR3 DNA: TGTGCCAGCAGTTTCCTAGCTAACTATGGCTACACCTTC; CDR3 protein: CASSFLANYGYTF
D gene: TRBD1; clone size: many; J gene: TRBJ1-4; V gene: TRBV13; CDR3 DNA: TGTGCCAGCAGCTTAACCCTGGGACAGGGAGAAGAAAAACTGTTTTTT; CDR3 protein: CASSLTLGQGEEKLFF
D gene: NA; clone size: NA; J gene: TRBJ2-7; V gene: TRBV18; CDR3 DNA: TGTGCCAGCTCAAGGCCAGGGCCCCTCTACGAGCAGTACTTC; CDR3 protein: CASSRPGPLYEQYF
D gene: NA; clone size: many; J gene: TRBJ1-2; V gene: TRBV27; CDR3 DNA: TGTGCCAGCAGTTTGGGCGGGGTGTCGTTTGGCTACACCTTC; CDR3 protein: CASSLGGVSFGYTF
D gene: NA; clone size: NA; J gene: TRBJ1-2; V gene: TRBV12-3/TRBV12-4; CDR3 DNA: TGTGCCAGCAGTTCGAGTGGGCCTAACTATGGCTTCACCTTC; CDR3 protein: CASSSSGPNYGFTF
D gene: TRBD1; clone size: many; J gene: TRBJ1-5; V gene: TRBV7-6; CDR3 DNA: TGTGCCAGCAGCGGGGCGGGACAGGCTCAGCCCCAGCATTTT; CDR3 protein: CASSGAGQAQPQHF
D gene: TRBD2; clone size: NA; J gene: TRBJ2-7; V gene: TRBV18; CDR3 DNA: TGTGCCAGCTCACCACGGGCACTAGCGGGAGAAAAGCAGTACTTC; CDR3 protein: CASSPRALAGEKQYF
D gene: NA; clone size: many; J gene: TRBJ1-1; V gene: TRBV12-3/TRBV12-4; CDR3 DNA: TGTGCCAGCAGTTATCAGGCGGGGGGCGAAGCTTTCTTT; CDR3 protein: CASSYQAGGEAFF
D gene: NA; clone size: many; J gene: TRBJ2-2; V gene: TRBV27; CDR3 DNA: TGTGCCAGCAGTTTATCAAACGACGAAAGCGGGGAGCTGTTTTTT; CDR3 protein: CASSLSNDESGELFF
D gene: NA; clone size: many; J gene: TRBJ1-3; V gene: TRBV28; CDR3 DNA: TGTGCCAGCAGTTTGGCATCGGGTACTGGAAACACCATATATTTT; CDR3 protein: CASSLASGTGNTIYF
D gene: NA; clone size: many; J gene: TRBJ1-3; V gene: TRBV28; CDR3 DNA: TGTGCCAGCAGACTCAGTGTCCAGAACACCATATATTTT; CDR3 protein: CASRLSVQNTIYF
D gene: NA; clone size: many; J gene: TRBJ2-7; V gene: TRBV5-8; CDR3 DNA: TGTGCCAGCAGCTTACTAGTGTCGGGCTCCTACGAGCAGTACTTC; CDR3 protein: CASSLLVSGSYEQYF
D gene: NA; clone size: many; J gene: TRBJ2-7; V gene: TRBV10-3; CDR3 DNA: TGTGCCATCAGTGAGTCTTCGGGCAGCTCCTACGAGCAGTACTTC; CDR3 protein: CAISESSGSSYEQYF
D gene: NA; clone size: many; J gene: TRBJ1-5; V gene: TRBV10-3; CDR3 DNA: TGTGCCACCAAGAATCTGGGAACTGGTCAGCCCCAGCATTTT; CDR3 protein: CATKNLGTGQPQHF
D gene: NA; clone size: many; J gene: TRBJ1-4; V gene: TRBV18; CDR3 DNA: TGTGCCAGCTCACCAAGAGGGGCAACTAATGAAAAACTGTTTTTT; CDR3 protein: CASSPRGATNEKLFF
D gene: TRBD1; clone size: NA; J gene: TRBJ1-2; V gene: TRBV9; CDR3 DNA: TGTGCCAGCAGCCGGGGACAGGGGGCGTATGGCTACACCTTC; CDR3 protein: CASSRGQGAYGYTF
D gene: NA; clone size: many; J gene: TRBJ2-2; V gene: TRBV2; CDR3 DNA: TGTGCCAGCGCGTTAGAGGAGACGAACACCGGGGAGCTGTTTTTT; CDR3 protein: CASALEETNTGELFF
D gene: TRBD2; clone size: many; J gene: TRBJ2-7; V gene: TRBV20-1; CDR3 DNA: TGCAGTGCCTTGCTAGCGGGAGGGCCCCGCTCCTACGAGCAGTACTTC; CDR3 protein: CSALLAGGPRSYEQYF
D gene: TRBD2; clone size: many; J gene: TRBJ2-1; V gene: TRBV11-2; CDR3 DNA: TGTGCCAGCAGCTCCTCGGGAGGCAATGAGCAGTTCTTC; CDR3 protein: CASSSSGGNEQFF
D gene: TRBD2; clone size: few; J gene: TRBJ2-7; V gene: TRBV5-1; CDR3 DNA: TGCGCCAGCAGGCCTAACCCGGGACTAGCGACCTACGAGCAGTACTTC; CDR3 protein: CASRPNPGLATYEQYF
D gene: NA; clone size: many; J gene: TRBJ2-7; V gene: TRBV3-1; CDR3 DNA: TGTGCCAGCAGCCAAAGCTCGGGTGGCTCCTACGAGCAGTACTTC; CDR3 protein: CASSQSSGGSYEQYF
D gene: TRBD1; clone size: many; J gene: TRBJ1-2; V gene: TRBV18; CDR3 DNA: TGTGCCAGCTCCCTACTCGGACAGGGCGCTAACTATGGCTACACCTTC; CDR3 protein: CASSLLGQGANYGYTF
D gene: TRBD2; clone size: many; J gene: TRBJ2-7; V gene: TRBV7-9; CDR3 DNA: TGTGCCAGCAGCGCTAGCGGGAGTAACCACGAGCAGTACTTC; CDR3 protein: CASSASGSNHEQYF
D gene: TRBD1; clone size: many; J gene: TRBJ2-3; V gene: TRBV27; CDR3 DNA: TGTGCCAGCAGTTTCCCAACGTCGGGACAGGGGATAGATACGCAGTATTTT; CDR3 protein: CASSFPTSGQGIDTQYF
D gene: NA; clone size: many; J gene: TRBJ2-7; V gene: TRBV28; CDR3 DNA: TGTGCCAGCAGTACCTGGGGAGGGGGCAAATACGAGCAGTACTTC; CDR3 protein: CASSTWGGGKYEQYF
D gene: TRBD2; clone size: many; J gene: TRBJ2-1; V gene: TRBV12-3/TRBV12-4; CDR3 DNA: TGTGCCAGCAGTAAGCGGGAGTGGTACAATGAGCAGTTCTTC; CDR3 protein: CASSKREWYNEQFF
D gene: NA; clone size: many; J gene: TRBJ1-3; V gene: TRBV6-2/TRBV6-3; CDR3 DNA: TGTGCCAGCGCAGCGGCAGGGGTCGGAAACACCATATATTTT; CDR3 protein: CASAAAGVGNTIYF
D gene: NA; clone size: few; J gene: TRBJ1-1; V gene: TRBV19; CDR3 DNA: TGTGCCAGTAGTATGAACAGGGAAGACACTGAAGCTTTCTTT; CDR3 protein: CASSMNREDTEAFF
D gene: NA; clone size: NA; J gene: TRBJ1-2; V gene: TRBV7-7; CDR3 DNA: TGTGCTAGCAGCTCGGAGGGGTCCTATGGCTACACCTTC; CDR3 protein: CASSSEGSYGYTF
D gene: TRBD1; clone size: many; J gene: TRBJ1-2; V gene: TRBV2; CDR3 DNA: TGTGCCAGCGGGGAGGCTGGACAGGGGATCGATGGCTACACCTTC; CDR3 protein: CASGEAGQGIDGYTF
D gene: NA; clone size: many; J gene: TRBJ1-1; V gene: TRBV27; CDR3 DNA: TGTGCCAGCAGTCCTGGACCCTCGAACACTGAAGCTTTCTTT; CDR3 protein: CASSPGPSNTEAFF
D gene: TRBD2; clone size: NA; J gene: TRBJ2-1; V gene: TRBV27; CDR3 DNA: TGTGCCAGCAGTTTTCGGCTAGCGGGAGAAAATGAGCAGTTCTTC; CDR3 protein: CASSFRLAGENEQFF
D gene: TRBD2; clone size: many; J gene: TRBJ2-2; V gene: TRBV30; CDR3 DNA: TGTGCCTGTCGGGTGGGAGGGCCGACCGGGGAGCTGTTTTTT; CDR3 protein: CACRVGGPTGELFF
D gene: NA; clone size: many; J gene: TRBJ1-1; V gene: TRBV19; CDR3 DNA: TGTGCCAGTAGTATTTCAGAATTCACTGAAGCTTTCTTT; CDR3 protein: CASSISEFTEAFF
D gene: TRBD1; clone size: many; J gene: TRBJ2-7; V gene: TRBV12-5; CDR3 DNA: TGTGCTAGTGGGCCGGGACAGTCCTACGAGCAGTACTTC; CDR3 protein: CASGPGQSYEQYF
D gene: NA; clone size: few; J gene: TRBJ2-1; V gene: TRBV29-1; CDR3 DNA: TGCAGCGTTGAAGATCGGGGTGCTGGGCAGTTCTTC; CDR3 protein: CSVEDRGAGQFF
D gene: NA; clone size: many; J gene: TRBJ2-1; V gene: TRBV12-5; CDR3 DNA: TGTGCTAGTGGTTTGTGGGACGGACCCAACAATGAGCAGTTCTTC; CDR3 protein: CASGLWDGPNNEQFF